This TCR beta chain emerged from a study of metastatic and nonmetastatic thyroid tumors. Turning to the study itself: Peripheral blood and tumor or nodule samples from malignant and benign thyroid patients were compared.

The authors' processing: A classifier for distant metastasis in papillary thyroid cancer was constructed using CDR3 differences observed across clinicopathological groups. TCRdb re-called clones via MiXCR from the PCR reads. These V and J calls are TCRdb output, not the study's own analysis. The table shows 45,000 to 65,000 clones, with approximately 15% occurring only once. Points on this clone: Its antigen is as yet unknown.

None of the patients had undergone any treatment ahead of thyroid surgery. The CDR3 runs 13 residues. Germline V gene sequence: CDR1 MNHNS, CDR2 SASEGT. Trimming cost V 7 bases and J 8 bases, with 17 bases left between them. Whole-study findings and limits: As reported, TCR beta diversity in blood and tumor was significantly higher in malignant thyroid tumors than in benign nodules.

The chain combines TRBV6-1 with TRBJ1-2; D gene uncertain. The sample was blood. This clonotype was obtained from a female donor with papillary thyroid cancer or a benign thyroid nodule (not recorded which). Some clones in this sample may be carry-over from other donors' samples. In DNA form, the CDR3 reads TGTGCCAGCACCGTGGACCGAGCGATGGGCTACACCTTC. It codes for CASTVDRAMGYTF.